This TCR beta chain was sequenced in a study of long-term antiretroviral therapy in people with HIV. Study outcomes and limitations: Therapy changes, viral resistance and ART adherence were not documented in the available data.

An immunoSEQ assay, version v3.0, was performed at survey level. The table came from immunoSEQ multiplex PCR; TCRdb's copy has only in-frame clones and leaves some out. Counted here are about 17,000 clones, under 85% occurring once; the ten biggest clones make up approximately 14%. Without exception, participants with HIV were treated in the United States. As for this clone: What it binds is not known.

This CDR3 is built from 16 residues. The germline V gene has CDR1 MGHRA and CDR2 YSYEKL. V dropped 2 bases and J dropped 4 bases, with 17 bases sitting between them. The sequence came from a woman aged 50 to 65 with HIV. This sample comprised unsorted PBMCs, obtained 0.3 years after starting antiretroviral therapy. The chain links TRBV4-1 to TRBJ2-5; the D call may be TRBD1 or TRBD2 (5 bases each). The CDR3 loop reads CASSQPSPGGGETQYF. The CDR3, as DNA: TGCGCCAGCAGCCAACCCAGCCCGGGTGGGGGAGAGACCCAGTACTTC.